Listed below are T cell receptor beta chains from one sample, sequenced in a study of PD-1 blockade in classical Hodgkin lymphoma. Using immunoSEQ multiplex PCR, the repertoire was profiled, and TCRdb retains in-frame clones only, with some absent. The sample carries fewer than 100,000 clones, approximately 94% recorded once. Source: peripheral blood mononuclear cells (PBMCs), taken before the fourth cycle of nivolumab. All receptors come from a human donor with classical Hodgkin lymphoma. The CDR3 runs from the conserved cysteine through the conserved F or W.

CDR3,V,J
CASSHRFMNTEAFF,TRBV6-5,TRBJ1-1
CATGLQATNEKLFF,TRBV15,TRBJ1-4
CASSPLPSMLAGVVETQYF,TRBV18,TRBJ2-5
CASSLALGVATYEQYF,TRBV7-6,TRBJ2-7
CASSDGQGPRLFF,TRBV18,TRBJ1-4
CASSLGLAYEQYF,TRBV7-6,TRBJ2-7
CASSSNTEAFF,TRBV9,TRBJ1-1
CASSLLGRTYGYTF,TRBV28,TRBJ1-2
CAWSWDRDVNEQFF,TRBV30,TRBJ2-1
CASSLMVVGRQGANYGYTF,TRBV7-9,TRBJ1-2
CASSSETGSSYNEQFF,TRBV27,TRBJ2-1
CASGSGGIFDGYTF,TRBV28,TRBJ1-2
CASSPRGIMSYEQYF,TRBV27,TRBJ2-7
CATSSAAFGAQYF,TRBV15,TRBJ2-5
CARSPGRDNKNIQYF,TRBV5-3,TRBJ2-4
CASSFIGIRSTNYMNTEAFF,TRBV28,TRBJ1-1
CASSPGGRGTEAFF,TRBV5-6,TRBJ1-1
CAWRETNSPLHF,TRBV30,TRBJ1-6
CASSYGYNEQFF,TRBV6-5,TRBJ2-1
CASSLELGRDRRYGYTF,TRBV7-2,TRBJ1-2
CASSTRREGSDGYTF,TRBV21-1,TRBJ1-2
CSVPTGGGVTDTQYF,TRBV29-1,TRBJ2-3
CASSVAGTGAAGELFF,TRBV9,TRBJ2-2
CASSPARDRGSEQYF,TRBV7-9,TRBJ2-7
CASSPPGEFATGELFF,TRBV18,TRBJ2-2
CASSVGGNPYEQYF,TRBV9,TRBJ2-7
CSAVRESMNTEAFF,TRBV29-1,TRBJ1-1
CASSSGSTNEKLFF,TRBV7-8,TRBJ1-4
CASSPDRGRNQPQHF,TRBV27,TRBJ1-5
CASSLSTTARSSYNEQFF,TRBV9,TRBJ2-1
CASSLGVSQIQPYTQYF,TRBV7-8,TRBJ2-3
CAWSAGRSQGETQYF,TRBV30,TRBJ2-5
CASSFPGQRRNEQFF,TRBV5-1,TRBJ2-1
CASSVTTAGGNTIYF,TRBV9,TRBJ1-3
CAMSGSGRNTGELFF,TRBV6-1,TRBJ2-2
CASSLEGSFEKLFF,TRBV7-2,TRBJ1-4
CASSHTLHQTDTQYF,TRBV6-5,TRBJ2-3
CASSLGLTGNGDTQYF,TRBV5-6,TRBJ2-3
CASSEGGSNQPQHF,TRBV6-1,TRBJ1-5
CASSLGQGIVIEAFF,TRBV7-9,TRBJ1-1
CASSLRGVDYYGYTF,TRBV5-4,TRBJ1-2
CASRRGGQGEKLFF,TRBV6-6,TRBJ1-4
CASSEGLAGLSYEQYF,TRBV10-2,TRBJ2-7
CASSLSFGSFNEQFF,TRBV27,TRBJ2-1
CASSIGVANYGYTF,TRBV19,TRBJ1-2
CASGMQGIGYGYTF,TRBV4-2,TRBJ1-2
CASSIYINYGYTF,TRBV2,TRBJ1-2
CASSLVEVRLAGDRPQETQYF,TRBV7-8,TRBJ2-5
CASQKGGPTYEQYF,TRBV5-5,TRBJ2-7
CASSSTPQETQYF,TRBV5-1,TRBJ2-5
CAISESQGGRYEQYF,TRBV10-3,TRBJ2-7
CASSLLTPAHLNTEAFF,TRBV28,TRBJ1-1
CASSLSGGGLIPF,TRBV28,TRBJ1-2
CASSSPGQGFTEAFF,TRBV7-9,TRBJ1-1
CASSPWVTNEKLFF,TRBV7-2,TRBJ1-4